This entry is about one T cell receptor beta chain. Sequencing used immunoSEQ multiplex PCR; TCRdb keeps in-frame clones, though not all of them. The sample contains some 33,000 clones, 90% to 95% of which appear only once. These data belong to a study of T cells after posttransplantation cyclophosphamide. With 5 bases clipped from V and 3 bases from J, the junction kept 6 bases outside the gene matches. CDR3 length equals 15 residues. CDR1 and CDR2 (germline): MNHNY, SVGAGI (reference sequence). The naive gate required viable CD3+CD4+ or CD3+CD8+ cells with CCR7+CD45RA+CD45RO-CD95-CD27+CD28+ phenotype.

V is TRBV6-6 and J is TRBJ1-5, with 8 bases matching TRBD1. The clonotype comes from a man under 40 in good health and a related stem cell transplant donor. Sequencing used naive CD4+ T cells sorted from blood. CDR3 in DNA: TGTGCCAGCAGTAGCGGACAGGGTGCCAATCAGCCCCAGCATTTT. This translates into CASSSGQGANQPQHF.